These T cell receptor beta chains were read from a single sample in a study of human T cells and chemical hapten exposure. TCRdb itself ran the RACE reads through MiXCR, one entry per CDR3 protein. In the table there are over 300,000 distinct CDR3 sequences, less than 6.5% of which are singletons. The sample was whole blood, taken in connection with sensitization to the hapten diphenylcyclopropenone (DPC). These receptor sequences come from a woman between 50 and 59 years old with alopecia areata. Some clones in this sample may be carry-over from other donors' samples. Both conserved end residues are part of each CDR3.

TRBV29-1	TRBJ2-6	CSVSQSSGANVLTF
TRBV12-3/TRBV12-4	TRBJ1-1	CATHRRATEAFF
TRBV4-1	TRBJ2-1	CASSQEWDNEQFF
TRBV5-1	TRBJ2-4	CASSPALQTGVLRLAKNIQYF
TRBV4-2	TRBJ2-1	CASSQAVHGEQFF
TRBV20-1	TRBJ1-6	CSARKGLIDSPLHF
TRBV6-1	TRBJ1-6	CASIAGGYNSPLHF
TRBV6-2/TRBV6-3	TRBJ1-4	CASSPQGKSEKLFF
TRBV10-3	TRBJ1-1	CAISATNQGVEAFF
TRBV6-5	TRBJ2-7	CASNGGPHEQYF
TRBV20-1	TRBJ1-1	CSAREDGTEAFF
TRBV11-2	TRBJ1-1	CASSLEPGYTEAIF
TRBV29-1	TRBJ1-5	CSVGAGGNQPQHF
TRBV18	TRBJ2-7	CASSPGQGFEQYF
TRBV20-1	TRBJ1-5	CSARGQFRQPQHF
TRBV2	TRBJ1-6	CASNSWNSPLHF
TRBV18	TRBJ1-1	CASLGGLGTEAFF
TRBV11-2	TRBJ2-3	CASSSITWDTQYF
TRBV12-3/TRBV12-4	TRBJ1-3	CASSSTGSGNTIYF
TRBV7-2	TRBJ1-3	CASSSDPGAGNTIYF
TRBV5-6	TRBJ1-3	CASSLASGTNTIYF
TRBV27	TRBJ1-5	CASRQVASQPQHF
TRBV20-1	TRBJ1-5	CSARDQMGTKQPQHF
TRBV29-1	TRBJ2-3	CSVSGKLLTDTQYF
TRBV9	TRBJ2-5	CASSVAGINQETQYF
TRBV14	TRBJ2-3	CASSQDRVATDTQYF
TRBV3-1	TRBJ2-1	CASSPKAYNEQFF
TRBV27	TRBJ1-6	CASSLEQKGSPLHF
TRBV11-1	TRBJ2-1	CASSTDFANEQFF
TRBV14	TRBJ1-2	CASSQDWSGGYTF
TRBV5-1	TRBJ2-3	CASSFSVGSGITDTQYF
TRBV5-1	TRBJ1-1	CASSLYTDEAFF
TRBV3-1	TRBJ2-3	CASSLRLSSSTDTQYF
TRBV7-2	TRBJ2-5	CASSRRARETQYF
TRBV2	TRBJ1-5	CASTERGSRRPQHF
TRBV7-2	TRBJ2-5	CASSLIQGTETQYF
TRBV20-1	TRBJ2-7	CSASARGSSYEQYF
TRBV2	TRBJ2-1	CASTWELANEQFF
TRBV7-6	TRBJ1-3	CASSPILTGAGNTIYF
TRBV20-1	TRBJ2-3	CSAPRASGITDTQYF
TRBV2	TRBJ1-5	CASSEAQTGGNQPQHF
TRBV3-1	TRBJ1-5	CASSQVEGPQHF